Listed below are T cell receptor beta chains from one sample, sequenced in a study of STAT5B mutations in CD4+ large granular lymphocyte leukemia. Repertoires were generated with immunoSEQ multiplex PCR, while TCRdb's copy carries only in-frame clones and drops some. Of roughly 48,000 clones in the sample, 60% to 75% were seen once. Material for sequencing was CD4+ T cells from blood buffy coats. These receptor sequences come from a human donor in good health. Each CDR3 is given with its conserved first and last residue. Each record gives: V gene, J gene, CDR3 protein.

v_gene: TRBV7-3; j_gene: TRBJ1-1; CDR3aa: CASSLNIDTEAFF
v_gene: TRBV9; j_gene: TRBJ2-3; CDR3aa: CASSAVGGPDTQYF
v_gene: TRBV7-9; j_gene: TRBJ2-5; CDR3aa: CASSPQETQYF
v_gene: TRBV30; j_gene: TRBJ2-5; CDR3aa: CAWSTGQQETQYF
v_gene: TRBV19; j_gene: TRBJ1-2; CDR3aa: CASSMSLSGAYGYTF
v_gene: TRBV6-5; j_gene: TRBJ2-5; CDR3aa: CASSYGGGAETQYF
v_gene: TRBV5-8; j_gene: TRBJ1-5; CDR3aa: CASSWGQGTSNQPQHF
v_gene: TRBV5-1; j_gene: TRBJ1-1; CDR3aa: CASSLQDRDTEAFF
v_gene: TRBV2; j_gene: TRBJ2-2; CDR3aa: CASSEGQANTGELFF
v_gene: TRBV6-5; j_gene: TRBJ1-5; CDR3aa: CASSYSLAGSNQPQHF